This T cell receptor beta chain was identified during a study of cytomegalovirus exposure and HLA in healthy donors. Study observations and caveats: According to the study, about 180 TCR beta chains were cytomegalovirus-associated. Reports indicated that the classifier achieved high specificity and sensitivity in diagnosing cytomegalovirus status. Researchers reported that a few CMV-associated chains were confirmed in vitro as CMV antigen-specific.

Germline V gene lookup returns CDR1 PRHDT and CDR2 FYEKMQ (reference sequence). The CDR3 has 13 amino acids. V lost 3 bases, J lost 13 bases, and 19 bases lay in between. As regards this clone: Its cognate antigen is unknown.

Produced via immunoSEQ multiplex PCR; TCRdb's table is partial and in-frame only. The table lists about 79,000 clones, 90% to 95% of them singletons. This sequence joins TRBV13 and TRBJ2-7, with D tentatively TRBD2 (5 bases). The receptor was derived from a woman under 40 in good health and CMV-seronegative. The sample comprised PBMCs. CDR3 loop: CASSFRPPYGGYF. The CDR3 DNA reads as TGTGCCAGCAGCTTTCGACCGCCATACGGAGGATACTTC.